This entry is about one T cell receptor (beta chain). Individual cDNA molecules each received unique molecular identifiers attached to them. TCRdb called the 5' RACE reads again in MiXCR, with one record for every CDR3 protein. The sample has approximately 50,000 distinct CDR3 sequences; 9.3% are singletons. The sample is drawn from a study of early T cells in non-severe SARS-CoV-2 infection. Specimen: whole blood. This TCR came from an adult who was a healthcare worker with PCR-confirmed SARS-CoV-2 infection or an uninfected control (not recorded which).

CDR3 nucleotides: TGTGCCAGCAGCTCCAGAGCGCCTGGGGCCAACGTCCTGACTTTC. This gives the protein CASSSRAPGANVLTF. V usage is TRBV12-3 or TRBV12-4 and J usage is TRBJ2-6; D remains ambiguous. Trimming took 6 bases from V and 2 from J, leaving 11 bases between them. There are 15 residues in the CDR3.